A single sample gave rise to the 21 T cell receptor beta chains below, sequenced in a study of CD4 T cells in relation to SARS-CoV-2 and coronaviruses. No cognate antigen is known for these TCRs. Before the COVID-19 pandemic, during about 2010-2018, CD4+ T cells were taken from unexposed donors. CD4+ T cells were isolated from the cells after about nine days of culture. Repertoires were generated with immunoSEQ multiplex PCR, while TCRdb's copy carries only in-frame clones and drops some. The table lists 15,000 to 20,000 clones, 60% to 80% of them singletons. Specimen: CD4+ T cells from PBMCs, cultured in vitro. The receptors come from a human donor in good health.

This sequence joins TRBV19 and TRBJ2-5; 7 positions match TRBD2. Germline V gene sequence: CDR1 LNHDA, CDR2 SQIVND (reference sequence). The trim removed 1 base at V and 6 bases at J, leaving 11 bases unmatched. The CDR3 length is 16 residues. The CDR3 sequence: CASSIGVAGAFQTQYF. The CDR3 region has the DNA TGTGCCAGTAGTATAGGGGTGGCGGGAGCGTTTCAGACCCAGTACTTC.

CDR3 nucleotide sequence: TGTGCCAGTTACGCCGGGACAGGGGTCGAGCAGTACTTC. Its protein is CASYAGTGVEQYF. The genes are TRBV28 and TRBJ2-7, with TRBD1 identical over 10 bases. This CDR3 spans 13 amino acids. Per germline, CDR1 MDHEN and CDR2 SYDVKM. Losses at the gene ends were 9 bases for V and 6 bases for J; bases not matched to a gene: 8.

The chain employs TRBV5-1 and TRBJ2-3; 12 bases are shared with TRBD2. Germline CDR1 is SGHRS and CDR2 is YFSETQ. V lost 3 bases to trimming and J lost 3 bases; unmatched junction nucleotides: 2. The CDR3 is 15 residues long. The CDR3 DNA reads TGCGCCAGCAGCTCCGGGACTAGCGGGACAGATACGCAGTATTTT. Encoded protein: CASSSGTSGTDTQYF.

The chain links TRBV4-1 to TRBJ2-5; 7 nucleotides agree with TRBD1. The V gene end was trimmed by 1 base and the J gene end by 3 bases; junction bases not matched to a gene: 2. The CDR3 runs to 14 residues. In germline, CDR1 is MGHRA, CDR2 YSYEKL. The CDR3: CASSQADREETQYF. The CDR3 bases are TGCGCCAGCAGCCAAGCAGACAGGGAAGAGACCCAGTACTTC.

This clone has just a few counts. The chain links TRBV14 to TRBJ1-3, with D unresolved. Germline-derived CDR1 and CDR2 are SGHDN and FVKESK. V was pared by 4 bases and J by 2 bases, with 9 bases between. The CDR3 loop spans 14 amino acids. The CDR3 loop reads CASSPLGPGNTIYF. In nucleotides, the CDR3 is TGTGCCAGCAGCCCGCTAGGGCCTGGAAACACCATATATTTT.

This chain links TRBV2 with TRBJ1-5; D remains unclear. The germline V gene has CDR1 SNHLY and CDR2 FYNNEI. The CDR3 contains 14 residues. Trimming cost V 3 bases and J 6 bases, with 12 bases left between them. This CDR3 is CASSEEGIGQPQHF. In DNA form, the CDR3 reads TGTGCCAGCAGTGAGGAGGGAATCGGTCAGCCCCAGCATTTT.

The J gene is TRBJ1-2, the V gene TRBV6-5, with 11 bases fitting TRBD1. V lost 0 bases and J lost 6; bases outside the gene matches: 6. Per germline, CDR1 MNHEY and CDR2 SVGAGI. This CDR3 region has 16 residues. CDR3 coding DNA: TGTGCCAGCAGTTACTCCCCCAAGGACAGGGGGCATGGCTACACCTTC. Translating it yields CASSYSPKDRGHGYTF.

This chain links TRBV7-9 with TRBJ2-1, with D unresolved. Germline V CDR1 and CDR2: SEHNR, FQNEAQ (reference sequence). The CDR3 runs 13 residues. V lost 5 bases to trimming and J lost 2 bases, with 7 bases between them. This chain's CDR3 is CASSVQAYNEQFF. Here the CDR3 DNA reads TGTGCCAGCAGCGTCCAGGCCTACAATGAGCAGTTCTTC.

The chain uses TRBV6-5 and TRBJ2-3, with a possible D match to TRBD1 (5 bases). Deletions cut 6 bases from V and 2 bases from J, with 12 bases between. The CDR3 contains 14 residues. Per the germline V gene, CDR1 is MNHEY and CDR2 is SVGAGI. CDR3: CASRLDSYTDTQYF. In nucleotides, the CDR3 is TGTGCCAGCAGGTTAGACAGCTACACAGATACGCAGTATTTT.

The chain recombines TRBV5-1 with TRBJ2-3; D is ambiguous. Per germline, CDR1 SGHRS and CDR2 YFSETQ. The CDR3 runs to 16 residues. Trimming cost V 0 bases and J 2 bases, with 13 bases left between them. The CDR3 DNA sequence: TGCGCCAGCAGCTTGGGCTCTACCCCTGTCACAGATACGCAGTATTTT. Its translation is CASSLGSTPVTDTQYF. Supplemented by reference TRBV5-1 and TRBJ2-3, the full variable domain reads KAGVTQTPRYLIKTRGQQVTLSCSPISGHRSVSWYQQTPGQGLQFLFEYFSETQRNKGNFPGRFSGRQFSNSRSEMNVSTLELGDSALYLCASSLGSTPVTDTQYFGPGTRLTVL.

V gene TRBV30 combines with J gene TRBJ2-5; D is perhaps TRBD2 (5 bases). The CDR3 totals 15 residues. Trimming removed 6 bases at V and 2 bases at J, with 19 bases between. CDR1 is GTSNPN and CDR2 is SVGIG in the germline V gene (reference sequence). In nucleotides, the CDR3 is TGTGCCTGCCAAAAAGGAGGTCAGTCGCAAGAGACCCAGTACTTC. As protein: CACQKGGQSQETQYF.

Here the CDR3 reads CASNTGTGNYGYTF. The CDR3 DNA reads as TGTGCCAGCAACACCGGGACAGGGAACTATGGCTACACCTTC. The V gene is TRBV28, the J gene TRBJ1-2; 9 bases map to TRBD1. The CDR3 length is 14 residues. Losses at the gene ends were 7 bases for V and 2 bases for J; bases not matched to a gene: 5. Germline loops: CDR1 MDHEN, CDR2 SYDVKM.

The chain links TRBV2 to TRBJ1-4; perhaps TRBD1 as D (6 bases). In germline, CDR1 is SNHLY, CDR2 FYNNEI. With 6 bases removed from V and 8 bases from J, the gap between germline ends came to 13 bases. This CDR3 spans 13 amino acids. The DNA of the CDR3 is TGTGCCAGCAGGGCGGGGGCTTGGGAAAAACTGTTTTTT. As protein: CASRAGAWEKLFF.

The V gene is TRBV5-1, the J gene TRBJ1-1; TRBD1 is a possible D gene (6 bases). Germline V gene lookup returns CDR1 SGHRS and CDR2 YFSETQ. This CDR3 is 14 amino acids long. The V end was cut by 4 bases, the J end by 4 bases, with 14 bases between. CDR3 loop: CASSLTPGVTEAFF. The DNA of the CDR3 is TGCGCCAGCAGCCTTACGCCAGGGGTCACTGAAGCTTTCTTT.

V usage is TRBV7-3 and J usage is TRBJ1-6; D is possibly TRBD1 (5 bases). Germline-derived CDR1 and CDR2 are SGHTA and FQGTGA. V was cut by 2 bases and J by 5 bases, with 7 bases left in between. This CDR3 comprises 14 residues. CDR3 sequence: CASSLWGNNSPLHF. The CDR3 DNA is TGTGCCAGCAGCTTATGGGGGAATAATTCACCCCTCCACTTT.

This chain uses TRBV4-1 with TRBJ1-4, with D unclear. The CDR3 loop spans 12 amino acids. Germline CDR1 and CDR2: MGHRA and YSYEKL. The germline V and J ends were trimmed by 0 bases and 6 bases, with 2 bases remaining between them. The CDR3 loop is CASSQEYEKLFF. The CDR3 DNA reads as TGCGCCAGCAGCCAAGAATATGAAAAACTGTTTTTT.

This clone was counted once. This chain connects TRBV6-4 to TRBJ2-3; TRBD1 matches at 8 bases. The germline V gene has CDR1 MRHNA and CDR2 SNTAGT. V shed 6 bases and J 6 bases; nucleotides not matched to a gene: 8. This CDR3 is built from 14 residues. CDR3 sequence: CASSGYQGADTQYF. DNA of the CDR3: TGTGCCAGCAGCGGATACCAGGGGGCGGATACGCAGTATTTT.

Only a few counts were recorded for this clone. The chain recombines TRBV5-1 with TRBJ2-7; 8 bases map to TRBD2. V lost 8 bases to trimming and J lost 5 bases; unmatched junction nucleotides: 12. Germline V gene lookup returns CDR1 SGHRS and CDR2 YFSETQ. The CDR3 covers 14 residues. For the CDR3, the DNA is TGCGCCAGTCGGGATATAGCGGGAAATCACGAGCAGTACTTC. It encodes CASRDIAGNHEQYF.

V is TRBV4-2 and J is TRBJ2-7; 8 bases align to TRBD1. CDR3 length equals 18 residues. The ends lost 0 bases at V and 3 bases at J; junction bases unmatched: 13. Germline assignment: CDR1 LGHNA and CDR2 YNFKEQ. The CDR3 spells CASSQDFAQGEYSYEQYF. The CDR3 region has the DNA TGTGCCAGCAGCCAAGATTTTGCACAGGGGGAATACAGCTACGAGCAGTACTTC.

The chain couples TRBV6-1 to TRBJ1-6; D not resolved. The length of the CDR3 is 16 residues. Looked up from germline, CDR1 is MNHNS and CDR2 is SASEGT. The germline V and J ends were trimmed by 1 base and 0 bases, with 7 bases remaining between them. The CDR3 is CASSEDGSSYNSPLHF. The CDR3 DNA reads as TGTGCCAGCAGTGAAGACGGTAGCTCCTATAATTCACCCCTCCACTTT.

This clone has more than one count but fewer than ten. The chain employs TRBV2 and TRBJ1-5; D perhaps matches TRBD1 (5 bases). The CDR3 is made up of 15 amino acids. The germline V gene has CDR1 SNHLY and CDR2 FYNNEI. With 8 bases removed from V and 7 bases from J, the gap between germline ends came to 21 bases. CDR3 sequence (DNA): TGTGCCAGCGGGATATATGTGGGGGGTCGGCAGCCCCAGCATTTT. It specifies CASGIYVGGRQPQHF.